This T cell receptor beta chain is drawn from a study of blood T cell repertoires in COVID-19. Overall study context: Researchers got acute and convalescent COVID-19 samples from the United States, Italy and Spain. PBMCs, B-cell-depleted T cells, or T cells provided the cDNA or gDNA that made up the material.

This CDR3 has 16 residues. The germline CDR1 and CDR2 sequences are LGHDT and YNNKEL (reference sequence). J was trimmed by 7 bases and V by 5 bases; bases with no gene match: 12. Only in-frame clones appear in the TCRdb table, and some are missing; sequencing was by immunoSEQ multiplex PCR. The sample includes hundreds of thousands of clones, 86% of them seen just once. Participant reports of clinical history set cohort assignment. The study recruited exposed participants who had met a COVID-19 case within 2 weeks before entry. The source is a woman younger than 45 who had been exposed to COVID-19. The V and J genes are TRBV3-1 (or the pseudogene TRBV3-2) and TRBJ2-3; TRBD1 matches 10 bases. Sequencing was done on a sample of PBMCs or T cells enriched from blood (not recorded which). The CDR3 reads CASSTRDRGNINTQYF. The DNA for the CDR3 is TGTGCCAGCAGCACCCGGGACAGGGGAAATATAAATACGCAGTATTTT.